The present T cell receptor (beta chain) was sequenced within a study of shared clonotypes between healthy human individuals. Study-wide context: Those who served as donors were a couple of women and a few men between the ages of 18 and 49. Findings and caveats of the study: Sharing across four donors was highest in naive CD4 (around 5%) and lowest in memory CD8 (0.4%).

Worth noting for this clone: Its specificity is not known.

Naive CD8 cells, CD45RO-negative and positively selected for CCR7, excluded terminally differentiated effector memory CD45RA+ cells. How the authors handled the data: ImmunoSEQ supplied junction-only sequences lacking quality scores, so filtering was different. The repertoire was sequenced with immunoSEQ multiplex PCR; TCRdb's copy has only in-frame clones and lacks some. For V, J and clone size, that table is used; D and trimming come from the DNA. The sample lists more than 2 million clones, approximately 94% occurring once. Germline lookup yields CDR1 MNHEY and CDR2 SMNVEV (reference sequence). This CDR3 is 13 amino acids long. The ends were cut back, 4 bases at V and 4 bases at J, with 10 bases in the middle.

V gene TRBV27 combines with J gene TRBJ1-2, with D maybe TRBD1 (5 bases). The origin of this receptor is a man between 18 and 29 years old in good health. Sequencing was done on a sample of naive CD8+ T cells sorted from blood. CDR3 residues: CASSSRDFYGYTF. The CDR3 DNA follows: TGTGCCAGCAGTTCGAGGGACTTCTATGGCTACACCTTC.